These T cell receptor beta chains were read from a single sample in a study of blood T cell repertoires in COVID-19. Only in-frame clones appear in the TCRdb table, and some are missing; sequencing was by immunoSEQ multiplex PCR. The data contain approximately 250,000 clones, roughly 81% of them singletons. Specimen: peripheral blood. All receptors derive from a man in his forties or fifties with acute or convalescent COVID-19. CDR3s include the opening cysteine and the closing phenylalanine or tryptophan. A D gene is named only where the DNA matches it firmly. Clone size is given for some rows only: seen once, a few or many times, or a class if the clone is expanded.

abundance	v_gene	d_gene	j_gene	CDR3nt	CDR3aa
-	TRBV7-3	-	TRBJ1-1	TGTGCCAGCAGCTTAGGCCCGGGGAACACTGAAGCTTTCTTT	CASSLGPGNTEAFF
few	TRBV6-6	-	TRBJ2-7	TGTGCCAGCAATCAGTACGAGCAGTACTTC	CASNQYEQYF
-	TRBV11-2	-	TRBJ1-2	TGTGCCAGCAGCTTTTCAGAAGCTAACTATGGCTACACCTTC	CASSFSEANYGYTF
-	TRBV6-6	TRBD1	TRBJ2-7	TGTGCCAGCAGTGCCTGGACAGGCTACGAGCAGTACTTC	CASSAWTGYEQYF
once	TRBV7-2	-	TRBJ2-1	TGTGCCAGCAGCTTAGAGTCGGGGGTTTGGAATGAGCAGTTCTTC	CASSLESGVWNEQFF
once	TRBV18	TRBD1	TRBJ2-7	TGTGCCAGCTCACCGGACAGGGAAGGCGAGCAGTACTTC	CASSPDREGEQYF
-	TRBV6-5	TRBD1	TRBJ2-7	TGTGCCGGCTCCGGGACAGGGGTTATCTACGAGCAGTACTTC	CAGSGTGVIYEQYF
-	TRBV7-7	TRBD1	TRBJ2-5	TGTGCTAGCAGCGCGACAGGGTTCCAAGAGACCCAGTACTTC	CASSATGFQETQYF
-	TRBV6-5	TRBD1	TRBJ1-3	TGTGCCAGCATCCGACAGGGAGACTCTGGAAACACCATATATTTT	CASIRQGDSGNTIYF
once	TRBV10-3	-	TRBJ1-1	TGTGCCATCCAAGGAGGGGACACTGAAGCTTTCTTT	CAIQGGDTEAFF
-	TRBV28	TRBD1	TRBJ1-1	TGTGCCAGCAGCCACCCGACAGGGCAAAGTGAAGCTTTCTTT	CASSHPTGQSEAFF
-	TRBV10-1	TRBD2	TRBJ2-5	TGCGCCAGCAGTGAGTCGGGGGGGGACCAGTACTTC	CASSESGGDQYF
-	TRBV27	TRBD1	TRBJ1-4	TGTGCCAGCAGTTTATCGGGACAGCCCTTTAATGAAAAACTGTTTTTT	CASSLSGQPFNEKLFF
-	TRBV11-2	TRBD1	TRBJ1-3	TGTGCCAGCAGCTACACAGGGGCTGGAAACACCATATATTTT	CASSYTGAGNTIYF
-	TRBV21-1	-	TRBJ1-1	TGTGCCAGCAGCAAAGGACGAGGGAACACTGAAGCTTTCTTT	CASSKGRGNTEAFF
once	TRBV11-2	TRBD2	TRBJ2-2	TGTGCCAGCAGCTCTCGGACTAGCGGGGGTGGCGGGGAGCTGTTTTTT	CASSSRTSGGGGELFF
-	TRBV5-1	-	TRBJ2-5	TGCGCCAGCAGCTTGGGTCTGTACCAAGAGACCCAGTACTTC	CASSLGLYQETQYF
once	TRBV29-1	-	TRBJ2-1	TGCAGCGTTAGGAGCTCCTACAATGAGCAGTTCTTC	CSVRSSYNEQFF
-	TRBV7-9	-	TRBJ1-3	TGTGCCAGCAGCTTAGTCCCCTCTCCCCCCTCTGGAAACACCATATATTTT	CASSLVPSPPSGNTIYF
-	TRBV5-1	TRBD1	TRBJ2-2	TGCGCCAGCAGCTTGCTCCCCGGGACAGGGGGCACCGGGGAGCTGTTTTTT	CASSLLPGTGGTGELFF
once	TRBV3-1/TRBV3-2	TRBD1	TRBJ2-5	TGTGCCAGCAGCCAAGCTCCGGGACAGGGTAAGACCCAGTACTTC	CASSQAPGQGKTQYF
many	TRBV6-1	TRBD1	TRBJ2-7	TGTGCCAGCAGTGAAGGACAGGGGGCCTACGAGCAGTACTTC	CASSEGQGAYEQYF
-	TRBV7-9	TRBD1	TRBJ1-3	TGTGCCAGCAGCAGGTCCCGGGACAGCTCTGGAAACACCATATATTTT	CASSRSRDSSGNTIYF
few	TRBV9	TRBD1	TRBJ2-6	TGTGCCAGCAGCGCCGGGGACAGCACGGGCGTCCTGACTTTC	CASSAGDSTGVLTF
-	TRBV10-2	TRBD2	TRBJ2-1	TGCGCCGCGGAGCGGGACCCGCGAGGAGTGTTCTTC	CAAERDPRGVFF
-	TRBV19	-	TRBJ1-2	TGTGCCAGTAGTCCTACCCTGAACTATGGCTACACCTTC	CASSPTLNYGYTF
-	TRBV5-1	-	TRBJ2-2	TGCGCCAGCAGCTTGGCCAACAGCATGAACACCGGGGAGCTGTTTTTT	CASSLANSMNTGELFF
-	TRBV7-9	-	TRBJ2-5	TGTGCCAGCAGCTTAGAGGTGGGCGCGGGAGAGACCCAGTACTTC	CASSLEVGAGETQYF
-	TRBV6-1	-	TRBJ1-6	TGTGCCAGCAGTGAAATCTCAGGGTATCTCAATTCACCCCTCCACTTT	CASSEISGYLNSPLHF
-	TRBV6-5	-	TRBJ2-7	TGTGCCAGCAGTTATGGCCAGGGCCCCTACGAGCAGTACTTC	CASSYGQGPYEQYF
-	TRBV6-4	-	TRBJ2-2	TGTGCCAGCAGTGAAGAGATTATCACCGGGGAGCTGTTTTTT	CASSEEIITGELFF
-	TRBV19	-	TRBJ1-5	TGTGCCACCGATCAGCCCCAGCATTTT	CATDQPQHF
-	TRBV27	-	TRBJ2-1	TGTGCCAGCAGAATTCGGGGGGCCGGGTTGGTTCCCTACAATGAGCAGTTCTTC	CASRIRGAGLVPYNEQFF
-	TRBV30	TRBD2	TRBJ2-1	TGTGCCTGGAGTGTAGGGACTAGCGGGAGGGTGCAGTTCTTC	CAWSVGTSGRVQFF
-	TRBV2	TRBD1	TRBJ2-3	TGTGCCAGCGCCTCTCAGGGGGCGAGCACAGATACGCAGTATTTT	CASASQGASTDTQYF
-	TRBV11-2	-	TRBJ2-5	TGTGCCAGCAGCTTACTTTCCAGTTCCTCGGAGACCCAGTACTTC	CASSLLSSSSETQYF
-	TRBV12-3/TRBV12-4	-	TRBJ1-4	TGTGCCTCACGTGGGGGGACTGGGGGAAAACTGTTTTTT	CASRGGTGGKLFF
-	TRBV11-3	TRBD1	TRBJ2-3	TGTGCCAGCAGCCGAGAGACAGGGGGACCAGATACGCAGTATTTT	CASSRETGGPDTQYF
-	TRBV19	TRBD2	TRBJ2-3	TGTGCCAGTAGTATCGTAGCGGGGGGCACAGATACGCAGTATTTT	CASSIVAGGTDTQYF
once	TRBV5-1	-	TRBJ2-5	TGCGCCAGCAGCTTGGAACTCCTATTCAGGGGTGAGACCCAGTACTTC	CASSLELLFRGETQYF
-	TRBV7-9	-	TRBJ2-4	TGTGCCAGCAGCCCTTCCACGGGACTAGCCAAAAACATTCAGTACTTC	CASSPSTGLAKNIQYF
once	TRBV14	-	TRBJ1-1	TGTGCCAGCAGCCCAAGACCCCGGGACACTGAAGCTTTCTTT	CASSPRPRDTEAFF
few	TRBV18	-	TRBJ2-1	TGTGCCAGCTCTCCAGGGGGGGCGCGGGTCAATGAGCAGTTCTTC	CASSPGGARVNEQFF
-	TRBV12-3/TRBV12-4	-	TRBJ2-2	TGTGCCAGCAGTCCAGGGTTGGCCGGGGAGCTGTTTTTT	CASSPGLAGELFF
-	TRBV5-4	-	TRBJ1-1	TGTGCCAGCAGCTTGGCCTGGCAAACTGATAGCCCTGAAGCTTTCTTT	CASSLAWQTDSPEAFF
-	TRBV5-1	TRBD1	TRBJ2-1	TGCGCCAGCAGCTCCCCGGGACAGGGGTCTCGGAACGCCTACAATGAGCAGTTCTTC	CASSSPGQGSRNAYNEQFF
-	TRBV12-3/TRBV12-4	-	TRBJ1-3	TGTGCCAGCAGTTTAAGCGTTGGAAACACCATATATTTT	CASSLSVGNTIYF
-	TRBV10-2	-	TRBJ1-5	TGCGCCAGCAGTGATCGACAGGACCGCAATCAGCCCCAGCATTTT	CASSDRQDRNQPQHF
-	TRBV7-3	-	TRBJ2-5	TGTGCCAGCAGCCCCTGGGCAGGGATGGAGACCCAGTACTTC	CASSPWAGMETQYF
-	TRBV29-1	-	TRBJ1-5	TGCAGCGTTGGTCACAGTAGCAATCAGCCCCAGCATTTT	CSVGHSSNQPQHF
-	TRBV18	-	TRBJ1-2	TGTGCCAGCTCACCTCTAGCCACAGGGTTTATCTCAGAAGGCTACACCTTC	CASSPLATGFISEGYTF
-	TRBV18	-	TRBJ2-5	TGTGCCAGCTCACCCACAGAGATTAGGGAGACCCAGTACTTC	CASSPTEIRETQYF
-	TRBV5-6	TRBD1	TRBJ1-6	TGTGCCAGCAGCCCGCGACATCGGACAGGGCAAAATTCACCCCTCCACTTT	CASSPRHRTGQNSPLHF